These 27 T cell receptor beta chains were sequenced from one sample in a study of OX40 agonist ivuxolimab in advanced cancers. Here immunoSEQ multiplex PCR was the method, and the copy in TCRdb shows in-frame clones only, minus some. The sample holds about 58,000 clones; about nine tenths are singletons and the top ten take 0.76%. The specimen comprised CD4+ or CD8+ T cells sorted from blood, sampled in a trial of the OX40 agonist ivuxolimab. All receptors come from an adult with an advanced solid tumor such as melanoma, head and neck, liver or kidney cancer.

This chain uses TRBV15 with TRBJ2-7; D possibly corresponds to TRBD2 (6 bases). CDR1 and CDR2 (germline): LNHNV, YYDKDF (reference sequence). Trimming shortened V by 3 bases and J by 5 bases, and 17 bases separated the two germline ends. This CDR3 contains 15 residues. The CDR3 sequence: CATSSIGRGKDEQYF. CDR3 nucleotides: TGTGCCACCAGCAGTATCGGTCGGGGGAAAGACGAGCAGTACTTC. Full variable domain (outside the CDR3, taken from reference TRBV15 and TRBJ2-7): DAMVIQNPRYQVTQFGKPVTLSCSQTLNHNVMYWYQQKSSQAPKLLFHYYDKDFNNEADTPDNFQSRRPNTSFCFLDIRSPGLGDTAMYLCATSSIGRGKDEQYFGPGTRLTVT.

V usage is TRBV4-2 and J usage is TRBJ1-1, with D unclear. There are 13 residues in the CDR3. V was cut by 2 bases and J by 7 bases, with 11 bases left in between. CDR1 LGHNA and CDR2 YNFKEQ come from the germline V gene. The CDR3 loop reads CASSQSTKGEAFF. Here the CDR3 DNA reads TGTGCCAGCAGCCAATCCACAAAAGGTGAAGCTTTCTTT.

There are a few counts of this clone. The chain joins TRBV21-1 to TRBJ1-5. TRBV21-1 has pseudogene status. The CDR3 runs to 11 residues. The CDR3 sequence is CASSKTQPQHF. The DNA of the CDR3 is TGTGCCAGCAGCAAGACCCAGCCCCAGCATTTT.

CDR3 DNA: TGTGCCAGCGGGCGGACTGTAGGGGCCACCGGGGAGCTGTTTTTT. It yields the protein CASGRTVGATGELFF. This chain connects TRBV6-1 to TRBJ2-2; D assignment may be TRBD1 or TRBD2 (5 bases each). V lost 8 bases and J lost 4, with 17 bases in between. Germline lookup yields CDR1 MNHNS and CDR2 SASEGT. This CDR3 is built from 15 residues.

V and J are TRBV19 and TRBJ1-3; no clear D. With 5 bases removed from V and 3 bases from J, the gap between germline ends came to 14 bases. Germline V lookup: CDR1 LNHDA, CDR2 SQIVND (reference sequence). CDR3 length: 15 amino acids. As DNA, the CDR3 is TGTGCCAGTAGTGTTTCTAAAAGGATTGGAAACACCATATATTTT. Its translation is CASSVSKRIGNTIYF.

The rearrangement links TRBV11-2 to TRBJ2-7, with 9 positions matching TRBD1. Germline V CDR1 and CDR2: SGHAT, FQNNGV. This CDR3 comprises 16 residues. The V and J ends lost 5 bases and 5 bases, in that order; junction bases with no gene match: 13. The CDR3: CASSDPGQGLSHEQYF. CDR3 nucleotide sequence: TGTGCCAGCAGCGATCCGGGACAGGGTTTATCCCACGAGCAGTACTTC.

The V call is TRBV5-4, the J call TRBJ2-7, with 9 bases lining up with TRBD2. The CDR3 extends over 16 amino acids. Germline V gives CDR1 SGHNT, CDR2 YYREEE (reference sequence). J lost 6 bases, V lost 4 bases, and 14 bases had no gene match. The CDR3 DNA reads TGTGCCAGCAGCCCCCCCCCGGGGGGACTAGCAGTCGAGCAGTACTTC. Translation: CASSPPPGGLAVEQYF. Full variable domain (remainder filled in from reference TRBV5-4 and TRBJ2-7): ETGVTQSPTHLIKTRGQQVTLRCSSQSGHNTVSWYQQALGQGPQFIFQYYREEENGRGNFPPRFSGLQFPNYSSELNVNALELDDSALYLCASSPPPGGLAVEQYFGPGTRLTVT.

The rearrangement links TRBV6-4 to TRBJ2-5, with 7 nucleotides matching TRBD2. Unmatched junction bases numbered 10, after V lost 4 bases and J lost 5 bases. The CDR3 has 15 amino acids. Germline values: CDR1 MRHNA, CDR2 SNTAGT. In nucleotides, the CDR3 is TGTGCCAGCAGTGGAGGGAGGGCCTACTGGGAGACCCAGTACTTC. Translation: CASSGGRAYWETQYF.

The chain links TRBV5-6 to TRBJ2-7; D is undetermined. CDR1 and CDR2 (germline): SGHDT, YYEEEE. This CDR3 has 12 residues. V dropped 1 base and J dropped 3 bases, with 5 bases sitting between them. CDR3 region: CASSLSSYEQYF. DNA for the CDR3: TGTGCCAGCAGCTTGAGCAGCTACGAGCAGTACTTC.

The rearrangement joins TRBV7-9 to TRBJ1-4; 10 bases agree with TRBD1. Per the germline V gene, CDR1 is SEHNR and CDR2 is FQNEAQ (reference sequence). The CDR3 sequence is 15 residues long. The trim removed 5 bases at V and 8 bases at J, leaving 8 bases unmatched. CDR3 sequence: CASSRDRGSREKLFF. DNA of the CDR3: TGTGCCAGCAGCCGGGACAGGGGATCTCGAGAAAAACTGTTTTTT.

The chain joins TRBV5-1 to TRBJ1-2; D possibly corresponds to TRBD1 (5 bases). The V gene lost 4 bases and the J gene lost 2 bases, with 15 bases spanning the gap. The CDR3 has 15 amino acids. CDR1 is SGHRS and CDR2 is YFSETQ in the germline V gene. CDR3 residues: CASSLAGTGNYGYTF. As DNA, the CDR3 is TGCGCCAGCAGCCTCGCCGGGACGGGAAACTATGGCTACACCTTC.

V is TRBV19 and J is TRBJ1-2; D is undetermined. V was cut by 7 bases and J by 3 bases, with 9 bases left in between. This CDR3 contains 12 residues. Germline CDR1 reads LNHDA; CDR2 reads SQIVND (reference sequence). The CDR3 sequence: CASNEPDYGYTF. The CDR3, as DNA: TGTGCCAGTAATGAGCCAGACTATGGCTACACCTTC.

The rearrangement links TRBV6-1 to TRBJ2-3, with a tentative D call TRBD2 (6 bases). The length of the CDR3 is 14 residues. Germline V gene lookup returns CDR1 MNHNS and CDR2 SASEGT. V lost 6 bases, J lost 0 bases, and 10 bases lay in between. CDR3 DNA sequence: TGTGCCAGCAGGACGGGAGCTAGCACAGATACGCAGTATTTT. Encoded protein: CASRTGASTDTQYF.

This chain connects TRBV11-2 to TRBJ2-3; 9 bases match TRBD2. Losses at the gene ends were 5 bases for V and 1 base for J; bases not matched to a gene: 7. Per the germline V gene, CDR1 is SGHAT and CDR2 is FQNNGV. The CDR3 runs to 16 residues. As DNA, the CDR3 is TGTGCCAGCAGCGCGGGACTAGCCGGCGGCACAGATACGCAGTATTTT. This translates into CASSAGLAGGTDTQYF.

The V gene is TRBV28, the J gene TRBJ1-2; D gene unclear. There are 15 residues in the CDR3. V lost 7 bases, J lost 2 bases, and 17 bases lay in between. Germline values: CDR1 MDHEN, CDR2 SYDVKM. The CDR3 DNA reads as TGTGCCAGCACCCCCGGAGGCAGGAAAAACTATGGCTACACCTTC. This sequence encodes CASTPGGRKNYGYTF.

The genes are TRBV4-1 and TRBJ1-3; D gene unclear. In germline, CDR1 is MGHRA, CDR2 YSYEKL. CDR3 length: 13 residues. V shed 0 bases and J shed 4 bases, with 4 bases lying between them. CDR3 in amino acids: CASSQDKGNTIYF. In DNA form, the CDR3 reads TGCGCCAGCAGCCAAGACAAGGGAAACACCATATATTTT.

With regard to this clone: This same CDR3 is encoded by further DNA sequences in the sample. The chain carries TRBV28 and TRBJ2-2; tentative D call: TRBD2 (6 bases). The CDR3 length is 14 residues. Germline CDR1 and CDR2: MDHEN and SYDVKM. Trimming took 7 bases from V and 1 from J, leaving 10 bases between them. CDR3 loop: CASTLGGNTGELFF. CDR3 bases: TGTGCCAGCACCCTCGGGGGGAACACCGGGGAGCTGTTTTTT.

The chain joins TRBV7-2 to TRBJ2-5; 11 positions agree with TRBD2. CDR3 length: 15 amino acids. The germline V gene has CDR1 SGHTA and CDR2 FQGNSA. V shed 4 bases, J shed 5 bases, and the junction held 6 bases outside the gene matches. The CDR3 is CASSSTRLAGETQYF. CDR3 DNA: TGTGCCAGCAGCTCCACACGACTAGCGGGGGAGACCCAGTACTTC. Variable domain in full (rest from reference TRBV7-2 and TRBJ2-5): GAGVSQSPSNKVTEKGKDVELRCDPISGHTALYWYRQSLGQGLEFLIYFQGNSAPDKSGLPSDRFSAERTGGSVSTLTIQRTQQEDSAVYLCASSSTRLAGETQYFGPGTRLLVL.

This chain links TRBV28 with TRBJ2-5; the match to TRBD2 covers 10 bases. Germline assignment: CDR1 MDHEN and CDR2 SYDVKM. V shed 5 bases, J shed 1 base, and the junction held 7 bases outside the gene matches. The CDR3 has 16 amino acids. CDR3 in DNA: TGTGCCAGCAGTGGACTAGCGGAGAACGCCCAAGAGACCCAGTACTTC. Translation: CASSGLAENAQETQYF.

Notes on this clone: The same CDR3 arises from other DNA sequences in this sample as well. The chain is built from TRBV7-2 and TRBJ2-5, with TRBD2 as a possible D gene (6 bases). V was pared by 1 base and J by 4 bases, with 10 bases between. This CDR3 is built from 14 residues. Germline V gene sequence: CDR1 SGHTA, CDR2 FQGNSA. CDR3 DNA sequence: TGTGCCAGCAGCTTAGGTGGAGGGGCAGAGACCCAGTACTTC. Translated: CASSLGGGAETQYF.

This clone has a handful of counts. The genes are TRBV6-1 and TRBJ2-7; 7 positions agree with TRBD2. Trimming at V came to 2 bases and at J to 2 bases, leaving 3 bases not matched to a gene. This CDR3 spans 14 amino acids. The germline gives CDR1 MNHNS, CDR2 SASEGT. The CDR3 DNA reads as TGTGCCAGCAGTGAACCGGGAGGCACCTACGAGCAGTACTTC. Its protein is CASSEPGGTYEQYF.

V usage is TRBV19 and J usage is TRBJ1-1, with 7 bases aligning to TRBD1. This CDR3 contains 17 residues. The germline V gene has CDR1 LNHDA and CDR2 SQIVND (reference sequence). V gave up 7 bases and J gave up 4 bases; unmatched junction bases: 18. DNA for the CDR3: TGTGCCAGTATACGAAGGGGGCTCGGGGGGAGTTCCACTGAAGCTTTCTTT. Translated: CASIRRGLGGSSTEAFF.

The J gene is TRBJ2-1, the V gene TRBV28, with D unresolved. The CDR3 covers 12 residues. V lost 4 bases, J lost 9 bases, and 10 bases lay in between. Germline CDR1 is MDHEN and CDR2 is SYDVKM. The CDR3 is CASSSRTAEQFF. The CDR3, as DNA: TGTGCCAGCAGTTCTCGGACGGCTGAGCAGTTCTTC.

This clone has just one count. J is TRBJ2-1 and V is TRBV7-3; perhaps TRBD2 as D (6 bases). Between the trimmed V and J ends, which lost 2 bases and 7 bases, there was a span of 12 bases. CDR3 size: 14 residues. Per germline, CDR1 SGHTA and CDR2 FQGTGA. DNA of the CDR3: TGTGCCAGCAGCTTAGGCGGGAAGAATAATGAGCAGTTCTTC. It codes for CASSLGGKNNEQFF.

This chain joins TRBV9 and TRBJ1-4, with D tentatively TRBD1 (5 bases). The V and J ends lost 0 bases and 3 bases respectively, with 9 bases between them. Germline CDR1 SGDLS, CDR2 YYNGEE. CDR3 length: 15 residues. The CDR3 protein is CASSVGGVPNEKLFF. In DNA form, the CDR3 reads TGTGCCAGCAGCGTAGGAGGGGTACCTAATGAAAAACTGTTTTTT.

The genes are TRBV27 and TRBJ2-7; TRBD2 matches at 7 bases. Germline values: CDR1 MNHEY, CDR2 SMNVEV (reference sequence). The CDR3 loop spans 16 amino acids. V lost 6 bases, J lost 0 bases, and 11 bases stayed unmatched. The CDR3 nucleotides read TGTGCCAGCAGGCCAGGGAGGGTAGCGGGCTCCTACGAGCAGTACTTC. Encoded protein: CASRPGRVAGSYEQYF.

This CDR3 reads CSVHDNNEQFF. As DNA, the CDR3 is TGCAGCGTTCATGATAACAATGAGCAGTTCTTC. V gene TRBV29-1 combines with J gene TRBJ2-1; D unclear. Germline V CDR1 and CDR2: SQVTM, ANQGSEA. V was clipped by 5 bases and J by 5 bases, with 7 bases between them. The CDR3 covers 11 residues.